This T cell receptor (beta chain) emerged from a study of blood T cell repertoires in COVID-19. Original analysis: Nucleated cell counts were estimated from reference gene primer amplification. Measured with immunoSEQ multiplex PCR; TCRdb has only the in-frame clones, and not every one. That table is the source of V, J and clone size, and D and trimming were worked out from the DNA. The repertoire holds about 100,000 clones, with around 85% as singletons. Germline assignment: CDR1 SGHDT and CDR2 YYEEEE. Trimming stripped 2 bases from V and 2 bases from J, with 10 bases between. This CDR3 spans 14 amino acids.

What was sequenced was peripheral blood. The V and J genes are TRBV5-6 and TRBJ1-2, with a possible D match to TRBD1 (6 bases). The receptor comes from a human donor in a cohort sampled during active COVID-19. The CDR3 bases are TGTGCCAGCAGCTTAGGACAGAAGAACTATGGCTACACCTTC. Its translation: CASSLGQKNYGYTF.